The 7 T cell receptor beta chains reported below all come from one sample, sequenced in a study of cytomegalovirus exposure and HLA in healthy donors. Primers: 60 Vbeta forward and 13 Jbeta reverse. Sequencing was performed with immunoSEQ multiplex PCR; in TCRdb, only in-frame clones are kept and a portion is missing. This table holds under 200,000 clones, over 60% found once. Sequencing was carried out using PBMCs. The receptors come from a man aged 40-50 years in good health and CMV-seronegative.

The chain has TRBV7-9 and TRBJ2-2; 8 bases agree with TRBD1. Germline CDR1 is SEHNR and CDR2 is FQNEAQ (reference sequence). The CDR3 consists of 15 residues. Trimming took 6 bases from V and 0 from J; bases not matched to a gene: 3. The CDR3 bases are TGTGCCAGCAGTTACAGGGGGTCGAACACCGGGGAGCTGTTTTTT. Translating gives CASSYRGSNTGELFF.

The chain has TRBV27 and TRBJ1-1, with D perhaps matching TRBD1 (5 bases). Germline V gene lookup returns CDR1 MNHEY and CDR2 SMNVEV (reference sequence). Trimming left V 5 bases short and J 5 bases short, with 15 bases between. This CDR3 region has 14 residues. CDR3 residues: CASSLRGVGTEAFF. In DNA, the CDR3 is TGTGCCAGCAGTCTAAGGGGCGTGGGAACTGAAGCTTTCTTT.

V usage is TRBV27 and J usage is TRBJ2-3, with a possible D match to TRBD1 (6 bases). CDR3 length: 13 residues. Trimming left V 8 bases short and J 4 bases short, with 13 bases between. The V gene's germline CDR1 is MNHEY and CDR2 SMNVEV (reference sequence). CDR3 sequence reads: CASAIQGPDTQYF. CDR3 nucleotides: TGTGCCAGCGCCATACAGGGCCCAGATACGCAGTATTTT.

This chain links TRBV2 with TRBJ1-5, with D unclear. V was trimmed by 6 bases and J by 6 bases, leaving 12 bases between them. From germline, CDR1 is SNHLY and CDR2 FYNNEI. The CDR3 totals 13 residues. CDR3 DNA: TGTGCCAGCAGCCCTCCGAGAGGTCAGCCCCAGCATTTT. It translates to CASSPPRGQPQHF.

The chain recombines TRBV11-3 with TRBJ1-1; possibly TRBD1 for D (6 bases). Germline CDR1 SGHNT, CDR2 YENEEA. The CDR3 is 16 amino acids. Trimming cost V 5 bases and J 4 bases, with 20 bases left between them. The DNA for the CDR3 is TGTGCCAGCAGCCGGGACACCCTCCGGCCGGGCACTGAAGCTTTCTTT. Amino acid sequence: CASSRDTLRPGTEAFF.

The gene calls are TRBV2 and TRBJ2-5; possible D gene TRBD1, 5 bases. CDR3 length: 13 residues. Germline V lookup: CDR1 SNHLY, CDR2 FYNNEI. The V gene lost 6 bases and the J gene lost 3 bases, with 11 bases spanning the gap. The CDR3 nucleotides are TGTGCCAGCAGCCCTCAGGGAAAAGAGACCCAGTACTTC. Protein product: CASSPQGKETQYF.

This clone was recorded once. The chain couples TRBV9 to TRBJ2-3; maybe TRBD1 (5 bases). The CDR3 consists of 16 residues. Trimming took off 4 bases at V and 2 bases at J, with 17 bases between the two ends. CDR1 is SGDLS, CDR2 YYNGEE, per germline. CDR3 in amino acids: CASSNRPQGLTDTQYF. The CDR3 DNA sequence: TGTGCCAGCAGCAACCGCCCGCAGGGTCTCACAGATACGCAGTATTTT.